This T cell receptor beta chain was documented in a study of CXCR3-negative and CXCR3-positive naive CD8 T cells. General study findings and limits: Diversity proved comparably high across both naive subsets and much lower in memory CD8+ cells.

Libraries of TRB cDNA were made by 5' RACE and carried UMIs. From its re-call of the 5' RACE reads, TCRdb lists each CDR3 protein once, without DNA. Its table records 100,000 to 150,000 distinct CDR3 sequences. With respect to this clonotype: The antigen remains unidentified.

The TCR sequence derives from a human donor in good health. Some clones in this sample may be carry-over from other donors' samples. The source material was naive CXCR3- CD8+ T cells from blood. Subset of the sample: CD45RO-CCR7+CD27+CD95- naive CD8+ T cells lacking CXCR3 (TNR3-).

The CDR3 protein is CASSQEHGSGSPYNEQFF. The chain combines TRBV3-1 with TRBJ2-1; absent DNA, TCRdb's TRBD2 call cannot be checked. Germline V gene lookup returns CDR1 LGHDT and CDR2 YNNKEL (reference sequence). The CDR3 has 18 amino acids.